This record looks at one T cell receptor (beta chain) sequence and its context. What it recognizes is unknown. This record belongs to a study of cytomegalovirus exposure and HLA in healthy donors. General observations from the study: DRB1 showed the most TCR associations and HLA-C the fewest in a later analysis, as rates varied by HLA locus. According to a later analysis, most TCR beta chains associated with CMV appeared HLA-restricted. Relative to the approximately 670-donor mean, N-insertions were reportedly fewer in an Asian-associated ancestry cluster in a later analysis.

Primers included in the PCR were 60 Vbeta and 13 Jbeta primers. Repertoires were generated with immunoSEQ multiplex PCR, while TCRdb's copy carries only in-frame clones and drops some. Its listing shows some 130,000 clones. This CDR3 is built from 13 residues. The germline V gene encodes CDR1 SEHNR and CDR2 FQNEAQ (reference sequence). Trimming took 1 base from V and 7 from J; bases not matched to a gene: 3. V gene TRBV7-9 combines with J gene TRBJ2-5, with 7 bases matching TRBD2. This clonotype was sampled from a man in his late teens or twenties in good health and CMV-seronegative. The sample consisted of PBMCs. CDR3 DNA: TGTGCCAGCAGCTTAGAGCTAGCGGTGACCCAGTACTTC. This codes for CASSLELAVTQYF.